The source of this TCR beta chain is a study of T cell changes during pregnancy in multiple sclerosis. V was trimmed by 3 bases and J by 4 bases, leaving 14 bases between them. The CDR3 extends over 15 amino acids. CDR1 is LNHDA and CDR2 is SQIVND in the germline V gene (reference sequence). Data came from immunoSEQ multiplex PCR; TCRdb stores just in-frame clones and leaves some out. This table holds around 33,000 clones, around 90% found once. This receptor was obtained from a female donor with multiple sclerosis, enrolled in a pregnancy study. The chain employs TRBV19 and TRBJ2-3; possible D gene TRBD1, 6 bases. The sequencing here drew on CD8+ T cells from peripheral blood mononuclear cells, taken in the third trimester of pregnancy. The CDR3 sequence: CASSIGAGASDTQYF. CDR3 DNA: TGTGCCAGTAGTATCGGGGCAGGGGCATCAGATACGCAGTATTTT.